The rows below give T cell receptor beta chains drawn from one sample of a study of regulatory T cells in long-lasting Graves disease. TCRdb called the multiplex PCR reads again in MiXCR, with one record for every CDR3 protein. The sample shows 520,000 or so distinct CDR3 sequences, around 13% of them seen only once. The same specimen was also included in a second study, on T cells in Graves' hyperthyroidism and ophthalmopathy.

The sample here was peripheral blood mononuclear cells (PBMCs), taken at new diagnosis, from a patient treated with antithyroid drugs. All receptors come from a woman in her thirties with Graves disease. Each CDR3 is given with its conserved first and last residue. A D gene is named only where the DNA matches it firmly. The size of a clone is reported for some rows only, either as once, few or many, or as a class for expanded clones.

CDR3 length	V gene	D gene	J gene	clone size	CDR3 protein	CDR3 DNA
15	TRBV2	.	TRBJ1-1	many	CASSERYTGGAEAFF	TGTGCCAGCAGTGAAAGGTACACTGGCGGAGCTGAAGCTTTCTTT
16	TRBV29-1	.	TRBJ1-1	many	CSAAQGSINGVAEAFF	TGCAGCGCCGCACAGGGCTCGATTAATGGGGTTGCTGAAGCTTTCTTT
13	TRBV20-1	TRBD1	TRBJ2-7	.	CSARRGRVNEQYF	TGCAGTGCTAGAAGGGGGCGCGTCAACGAGCAGTACTTC
13	TRBV7-2	.	TRBJ2-7	.	CASSSLSPYEQYF	TGTGCCAGCAGCTCCCTCTCCCCCTACGAGCAGTACTTC
12	TRBV2	.	TRBJ1-4	many	CASTEPDEKLFF	TGTGCCAGCACAGAGCCGGATGAAAAACTGTTTTTT
15	TRBV7-2	.	TRBJ2-4	.	CASSPSGTELNIQYF	TGTGCCAGCAGCCCCTCCGGGACGGAGTTAAACATTCAGTACTTC
13	TRBV6-1	.	TRBJ2-6	.	CASQDSGANVLTF	TGTGCCAGCCAGGACTCTGGGGCCAACGTCCTGACTTTC
13	TRBV11-2	TRBD2	TRBJ2-7	many	CASSPGLLYEQYF	TGTGCCAGCAGCCCGGGACTATTATACGAGCAGTACTTC
12	TRBV9	TRBD2	TRBJ2-1	few	CASSVEAGGQFF	TGTGCCAGCAGCGTAGAGGCGGGAGGGCAGTTCTTC
14	TRBV29-1	TRBD2	TRBJ2-3	.	CSAPRTSGQDTQYF	TGCAGCGCCCCGAGGACTAGCGGACAAGATACGCAGTATTTT
15	TRBV5-1	.	TRBJ2-2	few	CASSSTPGTTGELFF	TGCGCCAGCAGCAGTACTCCAGGGACCACCGGGGAGCTGTTTTTT
14	TRBV5-1	.	TRBJ2-2	many	CASSPQDPSGELFF	TGCGCCAGCAGCCCCCAGGACCCTTCCGGGGAGCTGTTTTTT
13	TRBV29-1	.	TRBJ2-1	few	CSVRDIQGNEQFF	TGCAGCGTCCGGGACATTCAAGGGAATGAGCAGTTCTTC
12	TRBV12-5	.	TRBJ2-1	.	CASKGDYNEQFF	TGTGCTAGTAAGGGGGATTACAATGAGCAGTTCTTC
16	TRBV27	TRBD1	TRBJ2-6	.	CASSRTGVTGANVLTF	TGTGCCAGCAGTCGGACAGGGGTAACGGGGGCCAACGTCCTGACTTTC
16	TRBV2	.	TRBJ1-3	many	CASSEAAAASGNTIYF	TGTGCCAGCAGTGAAGCGGCGGCCGCCTCTGGAAACACCATATATTTT
16	TRBV11-2	.	TRBJ1-6	.	CASSGETGKWGSPLHF	TGTGCCAGCAGCGGGGAAACGGGCAAATGGGGTTCACCCCTCCACTTT
14	TRBV12-3/TRBV12-4	.	TRBJ1-2	many	CASSFKVQNYGYTF	TGTGCCAGCAGTTTTAAGGTGCAAAACTATGGCTACACCTTC
13	TRBV30	.	TRBJ1-2	.	CAWSSQGLYGYTF	TGTGCCTGGAGTAGTCAGGGTCTCTATGGCTACACCTTC
16	TRBV19	TRBD2	TRBJ2-3	many	CASSTPWGGYSDTQYF	TGTGCCAGTAGTACCCCATGGGGGGGTTACTCCGATACGCAGTATTTT
14	TRBV20-1	TRBD2	TRBJ2-5	.	CSAKRLAIQETQYF	TGCAGTGCTAAACGACTAGCGATTCAAGAGACCCAGTACTTC
15	TRBV6-5	TRBD1	TRBJ2-2	many	CASSYDRANTGELFF	TGTGCCAGCAGTTACGACAGGGCGAACACCGGGGAGCTGTTTTTT
13	TRBV7-9	.	TRBJ1-5	many	CASSLTGGQPQHF	TGTGCCAGCAGCTTAACGGGTGGACAGCCCCAGCATTTT
15	TRBV6-9	.	TRBJ2-2	few	CASSYSIGNTGELFF	TGTGCCAGCAGTTACTCGATTGGGAACACCGGGGAGCTGTTTTTT